A single sample is the source of the 6 T cell receptor beta chains below, sequenced in a study of shared clonotypes between healthy human individuals. Only in-frame clones appear in the TCRdb table, and some are missing; sequencing was by immunoSEQ multiplex PCR. This sample has more than 400,000 clones, with more than 95% found just once. The material sequenced was naive CD4+ T cells sorted from blood. Regarding subset: CD45RA+ positively selected. These TCRs come from a woman in her 30s in good health.

Comments on this clone: Different DNA sequences within this sample yield the same CDR3. The rearrangement links TRBV10-1 to TRBJ1-3, with D uncertain. The CDR3 covers 13 residues. From germline, CDR1 is WNHNN and CDR2 SYGVQD (reference sequence). V lost 5 bases to trimming and J lost 0 bases, with 5 bases between them. The CDR3 spells CASSRDSGNTIYF. The CDR3 DNA follows: TGCGCCAGCAGTCGTGACTCTGGAAACACCATATATTTT.

The chain joins TRBV7-8 to TRBJ2-3; D is undetermined. V lost 5 bases, J lost 4 bases, and 10 bases lay in between. Looked up from germline, CDR1 is SGHVS and CDR2 is FQNEAQ. The CDR3 spans 13 residues. The chain's CDR3 is CASSAPIADTQYF. DNA for the CDR3: TGTGCCAGCAGCGCCCCGATAGCAGATACGCAGTATTTT.

This chain uses TRBV11-2 with TRBJ1-1; a possible D gene is TRBD1 (6 bases). V gave up 0 bases and J gave up 3 bases, with 14 bases separating them. CDR3 length equals 16 residues. The germline gives CDR1 SGHAT, CDR2 FQNNGV. Here the CDR3 reads CASSLDTGGAYTEAFF. DNA of the CDR3: TGTGCCAGCAGCTTAGATACGGGGGGCGCATACACTGAAGCTTTCTTT.

The rearrangement joins TRBV7-3 to TRBJ1-5, with D perhaps TRBD1 (5 bases). This CDR3 comprises 17 residues. Trimming shortened V by 0 bases and J by 7 bases, and 19 bases separated the two germline ends. From germline, CDR1 is SGHTA and CDR2 FQGTGA. Written as DNA, the CDR3 is TGTGCCAGCAGCTTAACATTTCGGAGACGGGGCGGCCAGCCCCAGCATTTT. The encoded protein is CASSLTFRRRGGQPQHF.

This clone was seen more than once but under ten times. The chain couples TRBV30 to TRBJ1-5; 7 nucleotides line up with TRBD1. Germline-derived CDR1 and CDR2 are GTSNPN and SVGIG (reference sequence). The CDR3 runs to 14 residues. Trimming removed 4 bases from V and 2 bases from J; junction bases left unmatched: 5. CDR3 sequence reads: CAWTKGTGNQPQHF. The CDR3 coding sequence is TGTGCCTGGACCAAAGGGACAGGCAATCAGCCCCAGCATTTT.

V gene TRBV5-1 combines with J gene TRBJ2-7, with a tentative D call TRBD1 (5 bases). Trimming cost V 5 bases and J 1 base, with 13 bases left between them. This CDR3 spans 14 amino acids. CDR1 and CDR2 from the germline V gene are SGHRS and YFSETQ. CDR3 in amino acids: CASRNPGQSYEQYF. For the CDR3, the DNA is TGCGCCAGCAGAAACCCCGGACAATCCTACGAGCAGTACTTC.